This T cell receptor beta chain is from a study of graft-versus-host responses after intestinal transplantation. Study as a whole: Multivisceral, liver-intestinal, or isolated intestinal transplants were given to recipients. The recipients all started with anti-thymocyte globulin induction and then took tacrolimus and steroids for roughly 3 years. Study findings and constraints: There were GvH clones found in recipient marrow, and some of them appeared first in ileum or blood. Early declines in HvG clones that occurred post-transplant were associated with peak circulating GvH clone levels.

This clone was seen once. Its target is unknown. Profiling relied on immunoSEQ multiplex PCR, and the TCRdb table lists in-frame clones only, not all of them. The sample comprises about 86,000 clones, about 85% of which are singletons, and more than 0.25% rests with the top ten. Germline-derived CDR1 and CDR2 are SGHAT and FQNNGV. CDR3 length: 15 amino acids. V dropped 6 bases and J dropped 7; count of bases not matched to a gene: 10. Sample: unstimulated CD4+ T cells sorted from spleen or lymph node cells, taken before transplant. The chain links TRBV11-2 to TRBJ2-2, with TRBD2 matching 8 bases. The receptor's source is a human donor who was the organ donor for an intestinal transplant. CDR3 amino acids: CASRVPGLGHGELFF. The CDR3 DNA reads TGTGCCAGCAGGGTTCCGGGACTAGGGCACGGGGAGCTGTTTTTT.